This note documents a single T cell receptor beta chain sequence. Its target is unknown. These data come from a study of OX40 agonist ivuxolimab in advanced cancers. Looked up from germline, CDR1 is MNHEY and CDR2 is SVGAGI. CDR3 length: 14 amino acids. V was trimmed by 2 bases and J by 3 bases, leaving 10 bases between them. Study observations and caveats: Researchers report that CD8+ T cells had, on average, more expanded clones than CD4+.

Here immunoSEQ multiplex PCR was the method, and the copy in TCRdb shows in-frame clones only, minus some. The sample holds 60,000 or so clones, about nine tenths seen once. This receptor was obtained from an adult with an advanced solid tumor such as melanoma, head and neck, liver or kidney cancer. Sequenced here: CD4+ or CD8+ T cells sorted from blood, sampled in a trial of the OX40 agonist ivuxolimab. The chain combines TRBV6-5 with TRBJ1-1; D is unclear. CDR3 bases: TGTGCCAGCAGTTACGGCAGATCAGACACTGAAGCTTTCTTT. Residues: CASSYGRSDTEAFF.